Sequencing of this T cell receptor (beta chain) was carried out in a study of blood T cell repertoires in COVID-19. Using immunoSEQ multiplex PCR, the repertoire was profiled, and TCRdb retains in-frame clones only, with some absent. The table has some 390,000 clones, over 75% seen once. The germline V and J ends were trimmed by 0 bases and 4 bases, with 10 bases remaining between them. The CDR3 totals 15 residues. Germline V gene sequence: CDR1 SGHTA, CDR2 FQGNSA. The sequencing sample was made of PBMCs or T cells enriched from blood (not recorded which). The gene calls are TRBV7-2 and TRBJ1-5; D remains ambiguous. This TCR was sampled from a young man who had recovered from COVID-19. CDR3 protein: CASSLAGSGNQPQHF. The DNA for the CDR3 is TGTGCCAGCAGCTTAGCTGGGAGTGGGAATCAGCCCCAGCATTTT.